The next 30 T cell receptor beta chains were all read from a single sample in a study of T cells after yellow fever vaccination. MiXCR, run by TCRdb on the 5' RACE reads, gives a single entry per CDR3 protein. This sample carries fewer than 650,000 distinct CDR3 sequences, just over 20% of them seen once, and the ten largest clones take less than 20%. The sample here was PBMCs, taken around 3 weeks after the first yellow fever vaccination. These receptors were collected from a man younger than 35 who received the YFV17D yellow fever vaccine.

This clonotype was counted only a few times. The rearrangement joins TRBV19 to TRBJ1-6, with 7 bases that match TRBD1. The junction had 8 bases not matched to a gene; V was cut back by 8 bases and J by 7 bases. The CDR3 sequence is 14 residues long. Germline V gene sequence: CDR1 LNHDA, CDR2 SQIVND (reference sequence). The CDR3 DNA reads TGTGCCAGTGCCCGACAGGGACCCAATTCACCCCTCCACTTT. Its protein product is CASARQGPNSPLHF.

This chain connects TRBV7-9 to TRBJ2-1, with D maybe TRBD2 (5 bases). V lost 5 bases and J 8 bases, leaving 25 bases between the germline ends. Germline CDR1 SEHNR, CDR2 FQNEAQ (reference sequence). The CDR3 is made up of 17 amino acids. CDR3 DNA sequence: TGTGCCAGCAGCCTCATACCGGGATTAGAATCGCCCCATGAGCAGTTCTTC. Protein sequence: CASSLIPGLESPHEQFF.

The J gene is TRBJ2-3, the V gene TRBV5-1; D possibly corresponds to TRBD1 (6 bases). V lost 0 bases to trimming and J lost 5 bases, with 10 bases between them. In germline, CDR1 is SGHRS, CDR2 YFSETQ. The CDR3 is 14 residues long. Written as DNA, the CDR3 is TGCGCCAGCAGCTTGGGCCCAGGGGAAGATACGCAGTATTTT. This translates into CASSLGPGEDTQYF.

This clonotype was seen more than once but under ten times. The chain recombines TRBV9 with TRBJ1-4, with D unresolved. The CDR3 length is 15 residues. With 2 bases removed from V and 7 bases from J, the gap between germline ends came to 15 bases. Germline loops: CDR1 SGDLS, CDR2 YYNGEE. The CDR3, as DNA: TGTGCCAGCAGCGTTCGAGGTTTTGGTGGTGAAAAACTGTTTTTT. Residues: CASSVRGFGGEKLFF.

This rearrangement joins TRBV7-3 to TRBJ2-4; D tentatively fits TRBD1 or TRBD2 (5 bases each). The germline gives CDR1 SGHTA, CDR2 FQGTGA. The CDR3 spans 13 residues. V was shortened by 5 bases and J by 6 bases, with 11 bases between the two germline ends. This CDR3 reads CASSPGDPNIQYF. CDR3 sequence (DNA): TGTGCCAGCAGCCCCGGGGACCCAAACATTCAGTACTTC.

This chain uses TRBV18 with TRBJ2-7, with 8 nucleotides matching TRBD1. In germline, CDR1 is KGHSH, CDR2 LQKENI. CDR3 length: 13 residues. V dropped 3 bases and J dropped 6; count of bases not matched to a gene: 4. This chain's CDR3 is CASSPDRAIEQYV. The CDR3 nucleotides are TGTGCCAGCTCACCGGACAGGGCAATCGAGCAGTACGTC.

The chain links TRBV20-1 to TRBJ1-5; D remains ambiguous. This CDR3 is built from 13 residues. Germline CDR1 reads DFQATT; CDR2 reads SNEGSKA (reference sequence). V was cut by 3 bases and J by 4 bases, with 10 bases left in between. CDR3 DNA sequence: TGCAGTGCTAGGCCTTACAGTAATCAGCCCCAGCATTTT. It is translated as CSARPYSNQPQHF.

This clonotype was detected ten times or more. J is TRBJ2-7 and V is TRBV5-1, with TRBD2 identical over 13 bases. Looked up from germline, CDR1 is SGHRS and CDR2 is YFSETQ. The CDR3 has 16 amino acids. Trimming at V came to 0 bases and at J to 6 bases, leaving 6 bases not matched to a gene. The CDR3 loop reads CASSLEGLAGVSEQYF. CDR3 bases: TGCGCCAGCAGCTTGGAAGGACTAGCGGGGGTTTCCGAGCAGTACTTC.

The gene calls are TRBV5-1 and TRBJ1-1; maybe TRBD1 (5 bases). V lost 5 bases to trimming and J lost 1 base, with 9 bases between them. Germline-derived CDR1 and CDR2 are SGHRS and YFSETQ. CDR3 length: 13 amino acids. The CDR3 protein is CASRRGPNTEAFF. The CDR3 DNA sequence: TGCGCCAGCAGGAGGGGACCGAACACTGAAGCTTTCTTT.

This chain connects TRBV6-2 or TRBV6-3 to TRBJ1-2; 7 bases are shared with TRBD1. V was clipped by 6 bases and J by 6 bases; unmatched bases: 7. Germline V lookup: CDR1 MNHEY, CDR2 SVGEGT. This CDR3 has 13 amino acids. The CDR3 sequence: CASRLQGTDGYTF. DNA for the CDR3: TGTGCCAGCAGGCTACAGGGGACGGATGGCTACACCTTC.

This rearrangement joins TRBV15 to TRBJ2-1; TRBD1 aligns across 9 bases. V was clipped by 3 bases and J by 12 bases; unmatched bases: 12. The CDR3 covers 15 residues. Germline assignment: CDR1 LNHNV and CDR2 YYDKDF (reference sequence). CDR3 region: CATSREQGAEGVQFF. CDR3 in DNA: TGTGCCACCAGCAGGGAACAGGGGGCGGAAGGGGTGCAGTTCTTC.

The CDR3 loop reads CASRSGQVNTEAFF. Here the CDR3 DNA reads TGTGCCAGCAGGTCGGGACAGGTGAACACTGAAGCTTTCTTT. The rearrangement uses TRBV5-6 and TRBJ1-1; 8 bases align to TRBD1. The CDR3 totals 14 residues. J lost 0 bases, V lost 5 bases, and 3 bases had no gene match. Germline V gene lookup returns CDR1 SGHDT and CDR2 YYEEEE.

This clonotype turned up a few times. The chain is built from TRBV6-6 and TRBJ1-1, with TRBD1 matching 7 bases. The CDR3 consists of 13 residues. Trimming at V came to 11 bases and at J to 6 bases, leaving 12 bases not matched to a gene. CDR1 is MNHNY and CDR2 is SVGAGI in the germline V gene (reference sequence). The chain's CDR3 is CAGKGAGMAEAFF. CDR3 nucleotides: TGTGCCGGGAAGGGGGCGGGGATGGCTGAAGCTTTCTTT.

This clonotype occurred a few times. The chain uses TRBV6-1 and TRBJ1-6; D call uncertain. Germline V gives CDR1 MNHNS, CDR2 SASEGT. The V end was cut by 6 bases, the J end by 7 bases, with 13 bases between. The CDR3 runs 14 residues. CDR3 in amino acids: CASRWGTANSPLHF. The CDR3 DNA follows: TGTGCCAGCAGGTGGGGAACTGCGAATTCACCCCTCCACTTT.

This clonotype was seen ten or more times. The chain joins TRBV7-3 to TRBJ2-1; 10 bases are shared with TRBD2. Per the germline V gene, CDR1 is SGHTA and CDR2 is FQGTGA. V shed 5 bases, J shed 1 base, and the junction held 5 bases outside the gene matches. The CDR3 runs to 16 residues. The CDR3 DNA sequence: TGTGCCAGCAGCCCCCTTAGCGGGGGGTCCTACAATGAGCAGTTCTTC. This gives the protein CASSPLSGGSYNEQFF. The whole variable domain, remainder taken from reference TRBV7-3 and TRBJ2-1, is GAGVSQTPSNKVTEKGKYVELRCDPISGHTALYWYRQSLGQGPEFLIYFQGTGAADDSGLPNDRFFAVRPEGSVSTLKIQRTERGDSAVYLCASSPLSGGSYNEQFFGPGTRLTVL.

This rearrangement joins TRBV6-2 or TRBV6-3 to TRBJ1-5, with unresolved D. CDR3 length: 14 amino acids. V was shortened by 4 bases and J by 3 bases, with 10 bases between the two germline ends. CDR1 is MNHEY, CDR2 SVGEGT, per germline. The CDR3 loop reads CASSFPGINQPQHF. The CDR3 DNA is TGTGCCAGCAGTTTCCCAGGTATCAATCAGCCCCAGCATTTT.

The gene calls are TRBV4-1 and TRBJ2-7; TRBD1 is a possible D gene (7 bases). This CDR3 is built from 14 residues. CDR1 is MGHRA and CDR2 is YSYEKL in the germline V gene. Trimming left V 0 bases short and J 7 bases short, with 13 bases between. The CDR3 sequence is CASSQDAAGGEQYV. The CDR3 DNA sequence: TGCGCCAGCAGCCAAGATGCGGCAGGGGGGGAGCAGTACGTC.

This CDR3 reads CASSLGGPVGANVLTF. The CDR3 coding sequence is TGCGCCAGCAGCTTGGGTGGGCCGGTCGGGGCCAACGTCCTGACTTTC. The chain carries TRBV5-1 and TRBJ2-6; D uncertain. The CDR3 runs to 16 residues. Germline CDR1 reads SGHRS; CDR2 reads YFSETQ. V was trimmed by 0 bases and J by 4 bases, leaving 11 bases between them.

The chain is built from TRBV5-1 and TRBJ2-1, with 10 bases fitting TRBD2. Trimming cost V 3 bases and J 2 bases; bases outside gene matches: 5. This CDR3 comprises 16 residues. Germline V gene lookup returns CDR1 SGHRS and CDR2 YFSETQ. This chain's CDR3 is CASSSLAGSTYNEQFF. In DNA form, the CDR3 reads TGCGCCAGCAGCTCACTAGCGGGGTCGACCTACAATGAGCAGTTCTTC.

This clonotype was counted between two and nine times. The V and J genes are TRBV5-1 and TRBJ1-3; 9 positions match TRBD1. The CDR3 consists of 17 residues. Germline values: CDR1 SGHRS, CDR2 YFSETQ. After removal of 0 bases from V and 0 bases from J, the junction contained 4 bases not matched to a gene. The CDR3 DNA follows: TGCGCCAGCAGCTTGGGGACAGGGGTGAACTCTGGAAACACCATATATTTT. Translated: CASSLGTGVNSGNTIYF.

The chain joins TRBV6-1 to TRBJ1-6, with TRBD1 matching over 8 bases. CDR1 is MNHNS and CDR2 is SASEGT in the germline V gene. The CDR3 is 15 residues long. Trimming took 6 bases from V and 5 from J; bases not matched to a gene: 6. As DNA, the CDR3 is TGTGCCAGCAGGCCAGGGGGCGCGGATAATTCACCCCTCCACTTT. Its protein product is CASRPGGADNSPLHF.

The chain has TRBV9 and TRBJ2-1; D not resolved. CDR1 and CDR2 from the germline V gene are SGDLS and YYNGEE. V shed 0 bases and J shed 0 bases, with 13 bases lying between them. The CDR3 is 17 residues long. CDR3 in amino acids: CASSVETATSSYNEQFF. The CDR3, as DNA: TGTGCCAGCAGCGTAGAAACAGCGACTTCCTCCTACAATGAGCAGTTCTTC.

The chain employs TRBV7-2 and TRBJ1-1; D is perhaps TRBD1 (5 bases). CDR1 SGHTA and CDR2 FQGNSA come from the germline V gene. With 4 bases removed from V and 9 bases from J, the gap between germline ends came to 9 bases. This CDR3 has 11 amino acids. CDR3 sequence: CASSSDRKAFF. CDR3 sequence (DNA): TGTGCCAGCAGCTCCGACAGAAAAGCTTTCTTT.

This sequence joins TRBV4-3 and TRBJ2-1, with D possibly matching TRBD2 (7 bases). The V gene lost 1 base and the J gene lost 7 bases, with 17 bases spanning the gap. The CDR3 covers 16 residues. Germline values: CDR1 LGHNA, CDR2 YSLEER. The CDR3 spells CASSQAAGGPENEQFF. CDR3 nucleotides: TGCGCCAGCAGCCAAGCGGCCGGGGGGCCGGAGAATGAGCAGTTCTTC.

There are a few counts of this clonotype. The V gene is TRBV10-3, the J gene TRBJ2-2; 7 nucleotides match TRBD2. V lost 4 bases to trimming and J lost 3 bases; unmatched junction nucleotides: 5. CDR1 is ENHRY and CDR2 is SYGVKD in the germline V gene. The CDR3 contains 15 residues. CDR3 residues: CAISGWTRDTGELFF. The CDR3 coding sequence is TGTGCCATCAGTGGCTGGACTAGGGACACCGGGGAGCTGTTTTTT.

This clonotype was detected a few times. CDR3 sequence (DNA): TGCGCCAGCAGCCAAGTCTTATCGGGTACCTATAATTCACCCCTCCACTTT. It codes for CASSQVLSGTYNSPLHF. The gene calls are TRBV4-3 and TRBJ1-6, with unresolved D. CDR3 length: 17 amino acids. V dropped 1 base and J dropped 2 bases, with 12 bases sitting between them. Per the germline V gene, CDR1 is LGHNA and CDR2 is YSLEER.

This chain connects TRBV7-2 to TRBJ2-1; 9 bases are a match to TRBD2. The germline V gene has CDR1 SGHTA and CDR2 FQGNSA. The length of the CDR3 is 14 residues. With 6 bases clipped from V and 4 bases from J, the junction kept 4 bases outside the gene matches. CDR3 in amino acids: CASRKRGEYNEQFF. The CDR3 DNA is TGTGCCAGCAGAAAGCGGGGGGAATACAATGAGCAGTTCTTC.

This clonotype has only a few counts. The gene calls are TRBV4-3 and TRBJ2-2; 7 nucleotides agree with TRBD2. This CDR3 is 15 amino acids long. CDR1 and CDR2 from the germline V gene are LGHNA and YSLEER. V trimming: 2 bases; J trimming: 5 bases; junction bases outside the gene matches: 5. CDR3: CASSQWGGITGELFF. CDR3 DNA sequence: TGCGCCAGCAGCCAATGGGGGGGGATTACCGGGGAGCTGTTTTTT.

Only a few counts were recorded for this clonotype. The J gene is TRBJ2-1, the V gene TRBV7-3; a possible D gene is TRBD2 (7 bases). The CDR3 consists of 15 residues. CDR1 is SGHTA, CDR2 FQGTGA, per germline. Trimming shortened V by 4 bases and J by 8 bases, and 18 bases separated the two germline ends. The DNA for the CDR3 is TGTGCCAGCAGCTGGGGAGGGGGTGGTCTCGATGAGCAGTTCTTC. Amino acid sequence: CASSWGGGGLDEQFF. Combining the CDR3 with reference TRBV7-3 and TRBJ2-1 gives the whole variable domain GAGVSQTPSNKVTEKGKYVELRCDPISGHTALYWYRQSLGQGPEFLIYFQGTGAADDSGLPNDRFFAVRPEGSVSTLKIQRTERGDSAVYLCASSWGGGGLDEQFFGPGTRLTVL.

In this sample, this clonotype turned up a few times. The chain's CDR3 is CASRNRDRGEDTQYF. DNA of the CDR3: TGTGCCAGCAGGAACCGGGACAGGGGAGAGGATACGCAGTATTTT. V is TRBV6-1 and J is TRBJ2-3; TRBD1 matches at 10 bases. Germline V gene sequence: CDR1 MNHNS, CDR2 SASEGT. The CDR3 consists of 15 residues. V shed 6 bases, J shed 6 bases, and the junction held 9 bases outside the gene matches.